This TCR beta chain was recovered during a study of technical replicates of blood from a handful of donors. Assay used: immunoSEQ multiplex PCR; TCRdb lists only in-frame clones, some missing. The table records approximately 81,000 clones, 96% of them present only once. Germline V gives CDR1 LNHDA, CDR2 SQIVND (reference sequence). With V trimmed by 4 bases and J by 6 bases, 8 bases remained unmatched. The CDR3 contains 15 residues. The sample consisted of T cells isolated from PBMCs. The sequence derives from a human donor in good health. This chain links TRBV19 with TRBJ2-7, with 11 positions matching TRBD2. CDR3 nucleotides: TGTGCCAGTAGTACCCAAACTAGCGGGAGAGGCGAGCAGTACTTC. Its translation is CASSTQTSGRGEQYF. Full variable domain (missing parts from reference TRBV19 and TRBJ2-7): DGGITQSPKYLFRKEGQNVTLSCEQNLNHDAMYWYRQDPGQGLRLIYYSQIVNDFQKGDIAEGYSVSREKKESFPLTVTSAQKNPTAFYLCASSTQTSGRGEQYFGPGTRLTVT.